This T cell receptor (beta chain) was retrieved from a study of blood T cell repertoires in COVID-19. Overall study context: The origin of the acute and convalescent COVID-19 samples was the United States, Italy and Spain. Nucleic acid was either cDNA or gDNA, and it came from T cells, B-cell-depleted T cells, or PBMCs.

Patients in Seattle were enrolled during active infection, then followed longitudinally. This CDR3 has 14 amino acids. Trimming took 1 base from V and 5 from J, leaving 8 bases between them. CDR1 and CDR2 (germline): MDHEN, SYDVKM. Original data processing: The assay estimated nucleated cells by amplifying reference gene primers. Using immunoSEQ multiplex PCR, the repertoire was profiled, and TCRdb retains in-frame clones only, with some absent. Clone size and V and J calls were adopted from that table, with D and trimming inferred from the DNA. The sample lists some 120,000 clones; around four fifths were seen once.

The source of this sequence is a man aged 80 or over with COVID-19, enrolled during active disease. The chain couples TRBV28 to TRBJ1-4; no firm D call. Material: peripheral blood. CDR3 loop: CASSLLQENEKLFF. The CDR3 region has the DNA TGTGCCAGCAGTTTATTACAAGAAAATGAAAAACTGTTTTTT.